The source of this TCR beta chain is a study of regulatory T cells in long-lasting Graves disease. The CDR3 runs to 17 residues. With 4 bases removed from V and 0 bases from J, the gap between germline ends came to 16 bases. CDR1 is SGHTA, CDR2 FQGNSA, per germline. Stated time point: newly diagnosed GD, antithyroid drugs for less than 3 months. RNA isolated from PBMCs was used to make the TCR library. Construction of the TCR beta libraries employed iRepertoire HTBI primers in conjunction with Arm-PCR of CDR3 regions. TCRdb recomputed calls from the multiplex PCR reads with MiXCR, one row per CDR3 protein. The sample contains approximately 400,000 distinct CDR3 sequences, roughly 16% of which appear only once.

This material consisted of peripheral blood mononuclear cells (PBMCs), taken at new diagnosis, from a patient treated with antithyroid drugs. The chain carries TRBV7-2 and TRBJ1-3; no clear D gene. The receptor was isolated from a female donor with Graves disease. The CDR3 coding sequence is TGTGCCAGCAGCTCAAGGTCAGGTCCCCACTCTGGAAACACCATATATTTT. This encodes CASSSRSGPHSGNTIYF.